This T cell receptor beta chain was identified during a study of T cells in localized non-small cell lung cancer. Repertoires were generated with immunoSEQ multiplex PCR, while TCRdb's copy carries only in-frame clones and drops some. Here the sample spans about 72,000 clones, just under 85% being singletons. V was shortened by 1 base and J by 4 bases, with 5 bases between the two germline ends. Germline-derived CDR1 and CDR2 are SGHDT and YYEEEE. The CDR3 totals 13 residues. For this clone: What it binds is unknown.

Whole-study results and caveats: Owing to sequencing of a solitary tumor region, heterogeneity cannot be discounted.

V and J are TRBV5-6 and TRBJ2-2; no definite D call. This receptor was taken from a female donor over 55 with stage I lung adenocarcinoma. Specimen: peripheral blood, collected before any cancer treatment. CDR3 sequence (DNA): TGTGCCAGCAGCTTGTCTCTCACCGGGGAGCTGTTTTTT. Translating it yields CASSLSLTGELFF.